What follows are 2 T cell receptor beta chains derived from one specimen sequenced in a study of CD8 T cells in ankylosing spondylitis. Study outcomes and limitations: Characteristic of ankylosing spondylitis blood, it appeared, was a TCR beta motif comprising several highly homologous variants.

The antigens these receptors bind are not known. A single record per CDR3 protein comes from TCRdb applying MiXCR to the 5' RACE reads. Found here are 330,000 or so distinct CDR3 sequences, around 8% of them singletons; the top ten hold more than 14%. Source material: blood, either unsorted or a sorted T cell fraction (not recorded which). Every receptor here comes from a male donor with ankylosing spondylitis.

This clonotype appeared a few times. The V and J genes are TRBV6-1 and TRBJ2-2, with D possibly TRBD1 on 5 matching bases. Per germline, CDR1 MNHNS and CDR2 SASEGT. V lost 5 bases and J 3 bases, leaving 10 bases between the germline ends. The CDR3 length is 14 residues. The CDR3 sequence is CASSKGPYTGELFF. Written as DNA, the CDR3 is TGTGCCAGCAGTAAGGGGCCCTACACCGGGGAGCTGTTTTTT.

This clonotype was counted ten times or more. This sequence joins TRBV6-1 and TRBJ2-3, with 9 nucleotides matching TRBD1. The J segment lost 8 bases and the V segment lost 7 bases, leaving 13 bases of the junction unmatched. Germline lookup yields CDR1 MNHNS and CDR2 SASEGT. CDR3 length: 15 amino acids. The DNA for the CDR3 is TGTGCCAGCACCCCCCCGGGACAGGGTTTCGGTACGCAGTATTTT. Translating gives CASTPPGQGFGTQYF.